This T cell receptor (beta chain) was identified during a study of blood T cells in healthy people across ages. Study-wide results and caveats: It was held that the diversity estimates obtained from one million T cells were underestimates.

At least 7 million PBMCs were isolated per sample. Regarding this clonotype: Its antigen remains unknown.

Germline V gives CDR1 KGHSY, CDR2 FQNENV. Trimming took off 4 bases at V and 5 bases at J, with 9 bases between the two ends. This CDR3 has 14 amino acids. Through a sample-barcoded 5' primer and a J-beta primer mix, a second PCR was run for roughly 7 to 11 cycles. Through a template-switch adaptor with 12 random nucleotides, each cDNA molecule received a tag. Each CDR3 protein gets one entry after TCRdb re-called the 5' RACE reads with MiXCR. The sample records a few hundred thousand distinct CDR3 sequences, about 52% being singletons. Sequencing was performed on blood. The TCR sequence derives from a man aged 55 to 69 in good health. The J gene is TRBJ1-6, the V gene TRBV16; D gene unclear. CDR3 bases: TGTGCCAGCAGCCCCCACAGAGATAATTCACCCCTCCACTTT. Translating it yields CASSPHRDNSPLHF.